The next 30 T cell receptor beta chains were all read from a single sample in a study of control samples from healthy donors and cancer patients. The table came from immunoSEQ multiplex PCR; TCRdb's copy has only in-frame clones and leaves some out. The sample lists about 28,000 clones; 70% to 85% were seen once. Sequenced input: PBMCs. Receptor source: a man aged 60 to 69 with head and neck cancer.

V and J are TRBV28 and TRBJ2-7; D uncertain. Germline CDR1 is MDHEN and CDR2 is SYDVKM. Deletions cut 1 base from V and 4 bases from J, with 17 bases between. This CDR3 spans 16 amino acids. CDR3 nucleotide sequence: TGTGCCAGCAGTTTATATTCGAGCAGCTATTCTTACGAGCAGTACTTC. Translated, it gives CASSLYSSSYSYEQYF.

V usage is TRBV6-4 and J usage is TRBJ1-5, with TRBD1 as a possible D gene (5 bases). V lost 3 bases, J lost 6 bases, and 9 bases lay in between. CDR1 and CDR2 from the germline V gene are MRHNA and SNTAGT. CDR3 length: 13 amino acids. CDR3 bases: TGTGCCAGCAGTGAGCAGGGTGGTCAGCCCCAGCATTTT. Its translation: CASSEQGGQPQHF.

This chain uses TRBV6-2 or TRBV6-3 with TRBJ2-1; TRBD1 might be the D (6 bases). Germline CDR1 is MNHEY and CDR2 is SVGEGT. The V end was cut by 2 bases, the J end by 6 bases, with 17 bases between. CDR3 size: 16 residues. Here the CDR3 DNA reads TGTGCCAGCAGTTACCCCGGCCACAGGGTCGGCAATGAGCAGTTCTTC. Translating gives CASSYPGHRVGNEQFF.

This clone is a singleton in its sample. The V gene is TRBV2, the J gene TRBJ1-4; 8 bases align to TRBD1. The junction had 6 bases not matched to a gene; V was cut back by 7 bases and J by 8 bases. Germline V gives CDR1 SNHLY, CDR2 FYNNEI. The CDR3 length is 13 residues. CDR3 DNA: TGTGCCAGCACCGTTAGGACAGGGGAAAAACTGTTTTTT. Protein: CASTVRTGEKLFF. Variable domain in full (rest from reference TRBV2 and TRBJ1-4): EPEVTQTPSHQVTQMGQEVILRCVPISNHLYFYWYRQILGQKVEFLVSFYNNEISEKSEIFDDQFSVERPDGSNFTLKIRSTKLEDSAMYFCASTVRTGEKLFFGSGTQLSVL.

The CDR3 nucleotides are TGTGCCAGCAGTTTACATGGGACCCAGTACTTC. Its translation is CASSLHGTQYF. The chain combines TRBV28 with TRBJ2-5; D is unclear. CDR3 length: 11 amino acids. Germline-derived CDR1 and CDR2 are MDHEN and SYDVKM. The V and J ends lost 2 bases and 7 bases respectively, with 5 bases between them.

This chain joins TRBV5-4 and TRBJ1-2, with 8 bases aligning to TRBD1. There are 14 residues in the CDR3. The junction had 5 bases not matched to a gene; V was cut back by 7 bases and J by 0 bases. Germline V gene lookup returns CDR1 SGHNT and CDR2 YYREEE (reference sequence). DNA of the CDR3: TGTGCCAGCCACCCGACAGGGGCTAACTATGGCTACACCTTC. It specifies CASHPTGANYGYTF.

The CDR3 reads CASSPIVGETQYF. CDR3 sequence (DNA): TGTGCCAGCAGCCCCATCGTAGGGGAGACCCAGTACTTC. The chain joins TRBV11-2 to TRBJ2-5; D not certain. V was pared by 5 bases and J by 5 bases, with 12 bases between. The CDR3 has 13 amino acids. The germline V gene encodes CDR1 SGHAT and CDR2 FQNNGV.

The chain couples TRBV27 to TRBJ2-7, with a weak D call TRBD1 (6 bases). Per germline, CDR1 MNHEY and CDR2 SMNVEV (reference sequence). The CDR3 sequence is 15 residues long. Trimming left V 5 bases short and J 6 bases short, with 20 bases between. As DNA, the CDR3 is TGTGCCAGCAGTGAACAGGGCTGGGGCACTACCGAGCAGTACTTC. Protein sequence: CASSEQGWGTTEQYF.

The CDR3 DNA follows: TGTGCCTGGCGGTCAGGGAGCAGCTATGGCTACACCTTC. Translating gives CAWRSGSSYGYTF. The rearrangement joins TRBV30 to TRBJ1-2; a weak D match, TRBD1 (5 bases). The CDR3 totals 13 residues. Trimming took off 5 bases at V and 4 bases at J, with 14 bases between the two ends. From germline, CDR1 is GTSNPN and CDR2 SVGIG (reference sequence).

The count of this clone is one. The chain joins TRBV30 to TRBJ1-4; D perhaps matches TRBD1 (5 bases). Germline CDR1 GTSNPN, CDR2 SVGIG (reference sequence). The CDR3 loop spans 14 amino acids. Trimming took 4 bases from V and 0 from J, leaving 9 bases between them. The CDR3 DNA sequence: TGTGCCTGGACCGGGACCTCAACTAATGAAAAACTGTTTTTT. This codes for CAWTGTSTNEKLFF.

The V and J genes are TRBV9 and TRBJ2-2, with 10 bases fitting TRBD1. The CDR3 sequence is 15 residues long. The V gene's germline CDR1 is SGDLS and CDR2 YYNGEE. V dropped 3 bases and J dropped 7; count of bases not matched to a gene: 6. CDR3 sequence: CASSGDRGGGGELFF. The CDR3 bases are TGTGCCAGCAGCGGGGACAGGGGAGGAGGCGGGGAGCTGTTTTTT.

This clone has just a few counts. The rearrangement joins TRBV9 to TRBJ2-2, with D uncertain. CDR3 size: 16 residues. V was shortened by 3 bases and J by 4 bases, with 16 bases between the two germline ends. Germline V CDR1 and CDR2: SGDLS, YYNGEE. The CDR3 here is CASSARQPIVTGELFF. CDR3 in DNA: TGTGCCAGCAGCGCCAGACAACCCATAGTCACCGGGGAGCTGTTTTTT.

The V gene is TRBV3-1 (or the pseudogene TRBV3-2), the J gene TRBJ2-2; D is unresolved. Germline-derived CDR1 and CDR2 are LGHDT and YNNKEL (reference sequence). Between the trimmed V and J ends, which lost 6 bases and 9 bases, there was a span of 14 bases. The length of the CDR3 is 13 residues. This CDR3 is CASSIGVGRELFF. CDR3 nucleotide sequence: TGTGCCAGCAGTATTGGGGTCGGCCGGGAGCTGTTTTTT.

There are a few counts of this clone. V usage is TRBV5-1 and J usage is TRBJ1-1; TRBD1 matches 10 bases. Germline loops: CDR1 SGHRS, CDR2 YFSETQ. The CDR3 sequence is 15 residues long. The V segment lost 0 bases and the J segment 4 bases; nucleotides outside the gene matches: 3. Here the CDR3 DNA reads TGCGCCAGCAGCTTGGGGGACAGGGGAGTCACTGAAGCTTTCTTT. Its translation is CASSLGDRGVTEAFF.

The rearrangement joins TRBV2 to TRBJ2-7, with a weak D call TRBD2 (6 bases). Trimming took off 6 bases at V and 6 bases at J, with 15 bases between the two ends. This CDR3 is 13 amino acids long. From germline, CDR1 is SNHLY and CDR2 FYNNEI. The chain's CDR3 is CASRSGLRGEQYF. The CDR3 coding sequence is TGTGCCAGCAGATCGGGACTCCGTGGCGAGCAGTACTTC.

The chain links TRBV11-2 to TRBJ1-1; tentatively, D is TRBD1 (6 bases). Germline V gives CDR1 SGHAT, CDR2 FQNNGV. V dropped 8 bases and J dropped 7 bases, with 17 bases sitting between them. The CDR3 spans 13 residues. Written as DNA, the CDR3 is TGTGCCAGCGAAGTGGGGGGCGCCGATGAAGCTTTCTTT. Translated, it gives CASEVGGADEAFF.

The chain is built from TRBV6-5 and TRBJ2-1, with 14 bases matching TRBD2. This CDR3 is 12 amino acids long. CDR1 and CDR2 (germline): MNHEY, SVGAGI. The ends lost 10 bases at V and 12 bases at J; junction bases unmatched: 5. The CDR3 DNA is TGTGCCACGGGACTAGCGGGGGCGGGGCAGTTCTTC. Amino acids: CATGLAGAGQFF.

The V and J genes are TRBV6-2 or TRBV6-3 and TRBJ1-5; perhaps TRBD1 as D (6 bases). CDR1 and CDR2 (germline): MNHEY, SVGEGT. The V and J ends lost 4 bases and 7 bases respectively, with 20 bases between them. The CDR3 consists of 16 residues. Written as DNA, the CDR3 is TGTGCCAGCAGTTTTCAATTCCAGGGGAGGAAACAGCCCCAGCATTTT. This translates into CASSFQFQGRKQPQHF.

The rearrangement links TRBV9 to TRBJ2-3; 8 bases map to TRBD2. CDR1 is SGDLS and CDR2 is YYNGEE in the germline V gene. The V gene end was trimmed by 4 bases and the J gene end by 2 bases; junction bases not matched to a gene: 12. This CDR3 is 17 amino acids long. The chain's CDR3 is CASSSPRGGRNTDTQYF. The CDR3 coding sequence is TGTGCCAGCAGCTCACCTCGGGGGGGGCGGAACACAGATACGCAGTATTTT. Complete variable domain (other parts from reference TRBV9 and TRBJ2-3): DSGVTQTPKHLITATGQRVTLRCSPRSGDLSVYWYQQSLDQGLQFLIQYYNGEERAKGNILERFSAQQFPDLHSELNLSSLELGDSALYFCASSSPRGGRNTDTQYFGPGTRLTVL.

J is TRBJ2-3 and V is TRBV28; 13 positions agree with TRBD2. J was trimmed by 6 bases and V by 6 bases; bases with no gene match: 9. CDR1 is MDHEN and CDR2 is SYDVKM in the germline V gene. The CDR3 totals 16 residues. The CDR3 DNA is TGTGCCAGCAGCTATAATGGACTAGCGGGAGTGGATACGCAGTATTTT. It yields the protein CASSYNGLAGVDTQYF.

This clone has just one count. The chain is built from TRBV19 and TRBJ2-3; the match to TRBD2 covers 8 bases. The CDR3 is 16 residues long. From germline, CDR1 is LNHDA and CDR2 SQIVND (reference sequence). Trimming took 5 bases from V and 6 from J; bases not matched to a gene: 13. The CDR3, as DNA: TGTGCCAGTAGTGCCGGGACTAGTGGGAGATGGGATACGCAGTATTTT. This codes for CASSAGTSGRWDTQYF.

This chain uses TRBV7-2 with TRBJ2-6; no definite D call. CDR3 length: 17 residues. Trimming removed 0 bases at V and 0 bases at J, with 9 bases between. CDR1 and CDR2 from the germline V gene are SGHTA and FQGNSA. CDR3 DNA: TGTGCCAGCAGCTTAGCGTTTCTTAGCTCTGGGGCCAACGTCCTGACTTTC. Translating it yields CASSLAFLSSGANVLTF.

The chain is built from TRBV7-2 and TRBJ2-3; 9 bases are a match to TRBD2. The CDR3 is 15 amino acids. With 5 bases clipped from V and 3 bases from J, the junction kept 6 bases outside the gene matches. Per germline, CDR1 SGHTA and CDR2 FQGNSA. This CDR3 is CASSISGRGTDTQYF. The CDR3 nucleotides are TGTGCCAGCAGCATTAGCGGGAGAGGGACAGATACGCAGTATTTT.

This clone was picked up one time. This chain connects TRBV28 to TRBJ2-7, with D possibly called TRBD1 or TRBD2 (5 bases each). CDR3 length equals 16 residues. Trimming left V 10 bases short and J 6 bases short, with 28 bases between. Germline V lookup: CDR1 MDHEN, CDR2 SYDVKM. As DNA, the CDR3 is TGTGCCACCTGTGTTTTAGGCACCGGGGACCTTGGCGAGCAGTACTTC. Translation gives CATCVLGTGDLGEQYF.

J is TRBJ1-5 and V is TRBV6-5; D is undetermined. There are 13 residues in the CDR3. The V and J ends lost 2 bases and 3 bases respectively, with 5 bases between them. CDR1 and CDR2 from the germline V gene are MNHEY and SVGAGI. The CDR3 protein is CASSYRLNQPQHF. The CDR3 DNA reads TGTGCCAGCAGTTACCGGCTCAATCAGCCCCAGCATTTT.

In this sample, this clone turned up a few times. The chain is built from TRBV7-9 and TRBJ2-5; 9 positions agree with TRBD1. From germline, CDR1 is SEHNR and CDR2 FQNEAQ (reference sequence). The CDR3 length is 16 residues. J was trimmed by 0 bases and V by 5 bases; bases with no gene match: 7. In DNA, the CDR3 is TGTGCCAGCAGCGACCGGGACAGGGCTGACCAAGAGACCCAGTACTTC. Protein: CASSDRDRADQETQYF.

The J gene is TRBJ2-2, the V gene TRBV19; no reliable D call. In germline, CDR1 is LNHDA, CDR2 SQIVND (reference sequence). V lost 3 bases and J lost 4, with 9 bases in between. CDR3 length equals 14 residues. Here the CDR3 reads CASSMKSLTGELFF. The DNA of the CDR3 is TGTGCCAGTAGTATGAAGTCACTCACCGGGGAGCTGTTTTTT. The variable domain in full, with the rest retrieved from reference TRBV19 and TRBJ2-2, is DGGITQSPKYLFRKEGQNVTLSCEQNLNHDAMYWYRQDPGQGLRLIYYSQIVNDFQKGDIAEGYSVSREKKESFPLTVTSAQKNPTAFYLCASSMKSLTGELFFGEGSRLTVL.

This chain joins TRBV18 and TRBJ1-6; D is unresolved. This CDR3 region has 14 residues. Trimming cost V 2 bases and J 7 bases, with 9 bases left between them. Germline-derived CDR1 and CDR2 are KGHSH and LQKENI. CDR3 sequence: CASSPAARNSPLHF. The CDR3, as DNA: TGTGCCAGCTCACCAGCCGCGAGGAATTCACCCCTCCACTTT.

The chain joins TRBV28 to TRBJ1-2; D possibly corresponds to TRBD1 (5 bases). CDR3 length equals 16 residues. The germline V gene has CDR1 MDHEN and CDR2 SYDVKM. Between the trimmed V and J ends, which lost 5 bases and 4 bases, there was a span of 20 bases. The DNA for the CDR3 is TGTGCCAGCAGTCCTACCCTGGGGGGTCGAGGCTATGGCTACACCTTC. Its protein is CASSPTLGGRGYGYTF.

The chain couples TRBV10-3 to TRBJ2-1, with TRBD2 identical over 8 bases. This CDR3 is built from 16 residues. Germline trimming cut 7 bases from V and 0 bases from J; bases unmatched to any gene: 8. Germline V gives CDR1 ENHRY, CDR2 SYGVKD. CDR3 coding DNA: TGTGCCATCATGCCTAGCGGGTTGAGCTCCTACAATGAGCAGTTCTTC. It is translated as CAIMPSGLSSYNEQFF.